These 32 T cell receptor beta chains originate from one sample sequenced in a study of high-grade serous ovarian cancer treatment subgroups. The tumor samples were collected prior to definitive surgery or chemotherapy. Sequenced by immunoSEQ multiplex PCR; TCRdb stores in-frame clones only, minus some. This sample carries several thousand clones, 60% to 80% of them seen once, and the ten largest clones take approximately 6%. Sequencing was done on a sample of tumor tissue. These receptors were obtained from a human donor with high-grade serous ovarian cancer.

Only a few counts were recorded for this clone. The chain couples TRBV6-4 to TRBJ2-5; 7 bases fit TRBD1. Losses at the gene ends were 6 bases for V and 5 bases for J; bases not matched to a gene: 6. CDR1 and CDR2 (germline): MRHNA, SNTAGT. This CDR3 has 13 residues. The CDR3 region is CASSTLGGETQYF. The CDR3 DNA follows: TGTGCCAGCAGCACCCTAGGGGGCGAGACCCAGTACTTC.

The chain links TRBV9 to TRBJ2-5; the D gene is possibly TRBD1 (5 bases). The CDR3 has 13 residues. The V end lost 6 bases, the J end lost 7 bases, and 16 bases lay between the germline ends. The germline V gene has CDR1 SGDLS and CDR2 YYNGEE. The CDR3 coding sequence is TGTGCCAGCACAAGGGGCCTGCTTGGGACCCAGTACTTC. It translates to CASTRGLLGTQYF.

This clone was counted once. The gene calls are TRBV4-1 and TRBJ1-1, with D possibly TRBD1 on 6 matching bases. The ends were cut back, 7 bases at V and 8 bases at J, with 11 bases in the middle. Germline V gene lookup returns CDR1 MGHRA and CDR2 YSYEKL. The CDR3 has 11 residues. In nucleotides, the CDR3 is TGCGCCAGCATGGGGGGCTACGAAGCTTTCTTT. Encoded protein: CASMGGYEAFF.

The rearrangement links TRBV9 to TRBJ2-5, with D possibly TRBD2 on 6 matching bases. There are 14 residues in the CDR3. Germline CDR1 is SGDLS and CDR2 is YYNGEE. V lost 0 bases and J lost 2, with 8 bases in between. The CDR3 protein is CASSVALAQETQYF. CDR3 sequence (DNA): TGTGCCAGCAGCGTAGCACTAGCTCAAGAGACCCAGTACTTC.

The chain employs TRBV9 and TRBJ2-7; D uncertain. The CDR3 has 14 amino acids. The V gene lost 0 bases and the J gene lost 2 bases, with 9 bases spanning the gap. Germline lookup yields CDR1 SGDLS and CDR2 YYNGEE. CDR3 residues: CASSVEAVTYEQYF. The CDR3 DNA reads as TGTGCCAGCAGCGTAGAGGCCGTTACCTACGAGCAGTACTTC.

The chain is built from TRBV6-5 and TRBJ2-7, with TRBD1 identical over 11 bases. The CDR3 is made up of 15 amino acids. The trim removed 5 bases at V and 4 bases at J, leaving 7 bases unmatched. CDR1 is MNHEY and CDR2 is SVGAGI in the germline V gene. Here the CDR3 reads CASSNRDRGAYEQYF. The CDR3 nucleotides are TGTGCCAGCAGTAACCGGGACAGGGGGGCTTACGAGCAGTACTTC.

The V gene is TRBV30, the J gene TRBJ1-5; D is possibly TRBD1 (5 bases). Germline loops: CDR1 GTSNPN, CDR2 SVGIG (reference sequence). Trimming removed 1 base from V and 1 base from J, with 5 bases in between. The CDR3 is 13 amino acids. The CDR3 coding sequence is TGTGCCTGGAGTGCAGGGAGCAATCAGCCCCAGCATTTT. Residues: CAWSAGSNQPQHF.

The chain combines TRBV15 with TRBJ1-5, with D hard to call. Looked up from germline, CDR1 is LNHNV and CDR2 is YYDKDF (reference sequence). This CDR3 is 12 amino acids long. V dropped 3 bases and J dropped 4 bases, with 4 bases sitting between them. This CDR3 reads CATSSSNQPQHF. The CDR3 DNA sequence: TGTGCCACCAGCAGCAGTAATCAGCCCCAGCATTTT.

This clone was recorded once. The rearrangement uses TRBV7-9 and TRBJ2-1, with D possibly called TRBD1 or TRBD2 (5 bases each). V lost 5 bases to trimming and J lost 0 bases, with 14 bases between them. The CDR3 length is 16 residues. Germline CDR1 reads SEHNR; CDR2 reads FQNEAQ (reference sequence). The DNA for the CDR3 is TGTGCCAGCAGCCCGGGGCTAGGAAGCTCCTACAATGAGCAGTTCTTC. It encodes CASSPGLGSSYNEQFF.

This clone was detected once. CDR3 amino acids: CASSPQVAQGLATQYF. CDR3 bases: TGCGCCAGCAGCCCCCAAGTGGCCCAGGGACTGGCGACCCAGTACTTC. The chain has TRBV4-3 and TRBJ2-5; tentative D call: TRBD2 (6 bases). Germline CDR1 LGHNA, CDR2 YSLEER. The CDR3 runs to 16 residues. The V gene lost 4 bases and the J gene lost 7 bases, with 22 bases spanning the gap.

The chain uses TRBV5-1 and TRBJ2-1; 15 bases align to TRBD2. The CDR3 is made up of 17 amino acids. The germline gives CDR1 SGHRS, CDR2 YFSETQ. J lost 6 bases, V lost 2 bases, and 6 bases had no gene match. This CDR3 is CASSLGTSGGFSNEQFF. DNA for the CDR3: TGCGCCAGCAGCTTAGGGACTAGCGGGGGGTTTTCCAATGAGCAGTTCTTC.

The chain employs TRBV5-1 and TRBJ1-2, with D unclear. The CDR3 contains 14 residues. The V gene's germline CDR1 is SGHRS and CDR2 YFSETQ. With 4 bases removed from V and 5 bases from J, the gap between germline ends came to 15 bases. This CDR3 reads CASSEGGSSYGYTF. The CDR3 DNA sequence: TGCGCCAGCAGCGAAGGCGGAAGTTCGTATGGCTACACCTTC.

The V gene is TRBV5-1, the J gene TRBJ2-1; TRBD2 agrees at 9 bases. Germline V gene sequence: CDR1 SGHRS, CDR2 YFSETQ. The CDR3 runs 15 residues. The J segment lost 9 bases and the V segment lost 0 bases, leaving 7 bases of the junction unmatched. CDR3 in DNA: TGCGCCAGCAGCTTGGGAAATAGCGGGAGTGGTGAGCAGTTCTTC. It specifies CASSLGNSGSGEQFF.

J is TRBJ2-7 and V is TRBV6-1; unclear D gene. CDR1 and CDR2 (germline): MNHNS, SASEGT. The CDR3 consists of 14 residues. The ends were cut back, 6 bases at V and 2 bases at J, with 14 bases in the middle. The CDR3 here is CASRGFVSPYEQYF. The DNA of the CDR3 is TGTGCCAGCAGGGGCTTTGTTTCTCCCTACGAGCAGTACTTC.

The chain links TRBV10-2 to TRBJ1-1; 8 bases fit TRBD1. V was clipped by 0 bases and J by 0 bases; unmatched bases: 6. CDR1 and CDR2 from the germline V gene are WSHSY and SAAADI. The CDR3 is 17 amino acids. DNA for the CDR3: TGCGCCAGCAGTGAGTCGGGGACAGGCGGGGTGAACACTGAAGCTTTCTTT. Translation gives CASSESGTGGVNTEAFF.

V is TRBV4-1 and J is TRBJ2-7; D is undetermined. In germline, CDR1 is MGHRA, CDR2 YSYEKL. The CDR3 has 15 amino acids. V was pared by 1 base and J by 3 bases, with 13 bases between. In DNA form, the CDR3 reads TGCGCCAGCAGCCAAGGGTGGGGTGGGAACTACGAGCAGTACTTC. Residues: CASSQGWGGNYEQYF.

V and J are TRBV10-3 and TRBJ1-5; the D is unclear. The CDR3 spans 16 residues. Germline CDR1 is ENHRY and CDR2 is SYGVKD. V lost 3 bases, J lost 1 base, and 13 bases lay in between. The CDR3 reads CAISEGLSGSNQPQHF. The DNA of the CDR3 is TGTGCCATCAGTGAAGGCTTATCAGGCAGCAATCAGCCCCAGCATTTT.

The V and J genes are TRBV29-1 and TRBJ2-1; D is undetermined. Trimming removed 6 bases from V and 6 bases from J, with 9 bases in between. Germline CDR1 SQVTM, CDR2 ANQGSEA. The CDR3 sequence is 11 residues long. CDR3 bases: TGCAGCGTCCGTAGTATCAATGAGCAGTTCTTC. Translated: CSVRSINEQFF.

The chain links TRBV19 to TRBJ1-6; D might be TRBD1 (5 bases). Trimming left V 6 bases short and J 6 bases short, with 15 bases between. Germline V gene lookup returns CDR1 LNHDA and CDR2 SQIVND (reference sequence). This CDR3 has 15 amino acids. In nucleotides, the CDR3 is TGTGCCAGTAGGGACTCGGGACGTAGTAATTCACCCCTCCACTTT. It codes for CASRDSGRSNSPLHF.

The chain's CDR3 is CASSYDRTAGANVLTF. CDR3 DNA sequence: TGTGCCAGCAGTTACGATCGGACAGCTGGGGCCAACGTCCTGACTTTC. The rearrangement uses TRBV6-5 and TRBJ2-6, with a weak D call TRBD1 (6 bases). The V end was cut by 2 bases, the J end by 2 bases, with 10 bases between. Per the germline V gene, CDR1 is MNHEY and CDR2 is SVGAGI. This CDR3 region has 16 residues.

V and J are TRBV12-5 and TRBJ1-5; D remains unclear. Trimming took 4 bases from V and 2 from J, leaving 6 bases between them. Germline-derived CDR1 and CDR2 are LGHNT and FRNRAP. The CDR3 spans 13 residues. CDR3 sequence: CASGYNGNQPQHF. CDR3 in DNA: TGTGCTAGTGGTTATAATGGCAATCAGCCCCAGCATTTT.

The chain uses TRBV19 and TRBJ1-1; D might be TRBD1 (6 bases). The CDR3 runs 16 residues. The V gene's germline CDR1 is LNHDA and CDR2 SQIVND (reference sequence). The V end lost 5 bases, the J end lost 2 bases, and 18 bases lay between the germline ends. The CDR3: CASSSIKQGSNTEAFF. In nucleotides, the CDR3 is TGTGCCAGTAGTTCTATAAAGCAGGGGTCAAACACTGAAGCTTTCTTT.

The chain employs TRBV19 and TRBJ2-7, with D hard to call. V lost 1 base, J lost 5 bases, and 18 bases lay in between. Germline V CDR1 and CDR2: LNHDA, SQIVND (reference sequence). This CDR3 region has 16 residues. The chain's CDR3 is CASSIAPWAAVNEQYF. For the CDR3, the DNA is TGTGCCAGTAGTATAGCCCCCTGGGCTGCCGTCAACGAGCAGTACTTC.

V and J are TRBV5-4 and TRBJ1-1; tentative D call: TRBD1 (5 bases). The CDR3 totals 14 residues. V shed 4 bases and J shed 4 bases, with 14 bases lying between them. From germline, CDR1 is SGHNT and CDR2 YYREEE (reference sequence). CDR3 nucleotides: TGTGCCAGCAGCCCAGGACCGGGACTCACTGAAGCTTTCTTT. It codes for CASSPGPGLTEAFF.

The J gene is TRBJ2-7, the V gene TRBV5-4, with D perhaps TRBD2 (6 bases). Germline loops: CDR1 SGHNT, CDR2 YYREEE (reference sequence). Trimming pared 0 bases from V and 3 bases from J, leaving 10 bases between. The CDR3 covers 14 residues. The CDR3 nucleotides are TGTGCCAGCAGCTTGGCGGGAGTAAACTACGAGCAGTACTTC. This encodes CASSLAGVNYEQYF.

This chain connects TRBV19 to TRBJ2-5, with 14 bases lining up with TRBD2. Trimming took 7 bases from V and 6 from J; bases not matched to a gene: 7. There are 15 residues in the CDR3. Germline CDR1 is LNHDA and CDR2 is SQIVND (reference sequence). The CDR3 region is CASTATSGGGKTQYF. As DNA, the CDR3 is TGTGCCAGTACCGCGACTAGCGGGGGGGGGAAGACCCAGTACTTC.

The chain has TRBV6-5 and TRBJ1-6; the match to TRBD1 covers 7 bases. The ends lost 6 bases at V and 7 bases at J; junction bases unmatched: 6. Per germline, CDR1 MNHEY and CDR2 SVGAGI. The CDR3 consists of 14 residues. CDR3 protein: CASRQTGRNSPLHF. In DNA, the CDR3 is TGTGCCAGCAGGCAGACAGGGCGGAATTCACCCCTCCACTTT.

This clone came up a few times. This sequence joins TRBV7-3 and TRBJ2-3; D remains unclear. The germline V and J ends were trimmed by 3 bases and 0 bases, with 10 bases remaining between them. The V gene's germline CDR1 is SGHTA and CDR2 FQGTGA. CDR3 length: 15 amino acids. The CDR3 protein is CASSFRQSSTDTQYF. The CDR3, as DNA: TGTGCCAGCAGCTTTAGGCAGTCTAGCACAGATACGCAGTATTTT.

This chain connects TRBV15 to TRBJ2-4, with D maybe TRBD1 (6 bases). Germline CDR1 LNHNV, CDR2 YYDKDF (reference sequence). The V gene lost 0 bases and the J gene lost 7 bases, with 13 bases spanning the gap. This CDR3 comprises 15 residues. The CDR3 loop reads CATSRDRQDSNIQYF. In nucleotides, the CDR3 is TGTGCCACCAGCAGAGATCGACAGGACAGCAACATTCAGTACTTC.

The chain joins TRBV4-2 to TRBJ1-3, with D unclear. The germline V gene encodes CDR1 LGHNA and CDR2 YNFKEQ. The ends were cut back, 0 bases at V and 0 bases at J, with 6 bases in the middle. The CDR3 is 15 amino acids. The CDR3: CASSQDRHSGNTIYF. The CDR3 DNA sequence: TGTGCCAGCAGCCAAGATCGGCACTCTGGAAACACCATATATTTT.

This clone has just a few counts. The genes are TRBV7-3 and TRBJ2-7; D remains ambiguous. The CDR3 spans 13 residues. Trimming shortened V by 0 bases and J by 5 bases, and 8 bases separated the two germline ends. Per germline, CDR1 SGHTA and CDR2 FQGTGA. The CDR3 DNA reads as TGTGCCAGCAGCTTAACCCTCACCCACGAGCAGTACTTC. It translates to CASSLTLTHEQYF. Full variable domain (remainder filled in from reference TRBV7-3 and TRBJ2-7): GAGVSQTPSNKVTEKGKYVELRCDPISGHTALYWYRQSLGQGPEFLIYFQGTGAADDSGLPNDRFFAVRPEGSVSTLKIQRTERGDSAVYLCASSLTLTHEQYFGPGTRLTVT.

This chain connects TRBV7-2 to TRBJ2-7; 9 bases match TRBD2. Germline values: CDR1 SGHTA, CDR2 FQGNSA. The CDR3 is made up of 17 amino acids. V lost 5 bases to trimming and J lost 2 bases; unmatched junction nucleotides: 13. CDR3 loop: CASSPQARTSVAYEQYF. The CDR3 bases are TGTGCCAGCAGCCCCCAAGCCCGGACTAGCGTCGCCTACGAGCAGTACTTC. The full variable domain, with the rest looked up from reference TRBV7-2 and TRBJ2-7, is GAGVSQSPSNKVTEKGKDVELRCDPISGHTALYWYRQSLGQGLEFLIYFQGNSAPDKSGLPSDRFSAERTGGSVSTLTIQRTQQEDSAVYLCASSPQARTSVAYEQYFGPGTRLTVT.